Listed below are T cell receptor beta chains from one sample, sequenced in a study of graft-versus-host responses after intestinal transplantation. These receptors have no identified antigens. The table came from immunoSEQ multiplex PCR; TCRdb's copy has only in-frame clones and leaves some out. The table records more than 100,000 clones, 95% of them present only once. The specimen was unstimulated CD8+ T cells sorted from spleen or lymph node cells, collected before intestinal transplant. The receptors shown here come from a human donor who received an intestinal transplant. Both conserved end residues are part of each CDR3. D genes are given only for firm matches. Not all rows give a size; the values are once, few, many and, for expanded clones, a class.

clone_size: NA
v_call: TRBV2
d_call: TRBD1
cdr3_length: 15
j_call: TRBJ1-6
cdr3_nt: TGTGCCAGCAGTGAAGACCGGGACAGGTATTCACCCCTCCACTTT
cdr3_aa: CASSEDRDRYSPLHF

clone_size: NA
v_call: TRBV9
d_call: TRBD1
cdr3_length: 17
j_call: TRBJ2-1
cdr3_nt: TGTGCCAGCAGCGTAGGCGGGACAGGCAAAGGGGTCGATGAGCAGTTCTTC
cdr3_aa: CASSVGGTGKGVDEQFF

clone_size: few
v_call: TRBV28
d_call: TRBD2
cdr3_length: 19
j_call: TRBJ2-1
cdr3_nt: TGTGCCAGCAGTTTCGATGGGACTAGCGGGAGCGCGTGGAGCAATGAGCAGTTCTTC
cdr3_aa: CASSFDGTSGSAWSNEQFF

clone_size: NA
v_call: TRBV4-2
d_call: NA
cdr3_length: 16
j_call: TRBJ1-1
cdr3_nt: TGTGCCAGCAGCCAAGAGGAGCGGATCATGAACACTGAAGCTTTCTTT
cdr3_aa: CASSQEERIMNTEAFF

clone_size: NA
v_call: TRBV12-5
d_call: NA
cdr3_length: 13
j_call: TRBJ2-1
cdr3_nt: TGTGCTAGTGGCGCGAGCTCCTACAATGAGCAGTTCTTC
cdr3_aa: CASGASSYNEQFF

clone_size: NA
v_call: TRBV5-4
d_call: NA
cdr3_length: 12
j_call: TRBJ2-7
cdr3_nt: TGTGCCAGCAGCTTGAGCCCCTACGAGCAGTACTTC
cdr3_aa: CASSLSPYEQYF

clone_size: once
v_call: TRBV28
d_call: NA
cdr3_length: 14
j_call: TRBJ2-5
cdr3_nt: TGTGCCAGCAGTTTATTACCTGCCGGACAGCCGGGGGACTTC
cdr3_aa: CASSLLPAGQPGDF

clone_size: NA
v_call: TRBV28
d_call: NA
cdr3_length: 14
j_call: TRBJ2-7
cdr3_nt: TGTGCCAGCAGTTTAGTGGCAGGCTCCTACGAGCAGTACTTC
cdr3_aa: CASSLVAGSYEQYF

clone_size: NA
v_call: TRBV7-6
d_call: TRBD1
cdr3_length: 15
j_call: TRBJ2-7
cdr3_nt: TGTGCCAGCAGCTCCGAAGGTACAGGGGCCTACGAGCAGTACTTC
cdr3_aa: CASSSEGTGAYEQYF

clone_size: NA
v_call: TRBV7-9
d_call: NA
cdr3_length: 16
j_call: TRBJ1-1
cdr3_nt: TGTGCCAGCAGCTTAGTTGGTGCCGGGGCAAACACTGAAGCTTTCTTT
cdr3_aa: CASSLVGAGANTEAFF

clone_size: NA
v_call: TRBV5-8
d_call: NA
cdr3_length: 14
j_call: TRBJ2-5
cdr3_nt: TGTGCCAGCAGCTCGGACAGCCTGGGGGAGACCCAGTACTTC
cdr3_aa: CASSSDSLGETQYF

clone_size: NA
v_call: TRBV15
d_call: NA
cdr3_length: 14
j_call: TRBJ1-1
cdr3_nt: TGTGCCACCAGCAGACGAACAGAGAACACTGAAGCTTTCTTT
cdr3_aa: CATSRRTENTEAFF

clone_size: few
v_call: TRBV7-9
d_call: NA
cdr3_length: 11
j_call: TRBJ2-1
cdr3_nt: TGTGCCAGCAGGACCAGCAGTGAGCAGTTCTTC
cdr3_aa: CASRTSSEQFF

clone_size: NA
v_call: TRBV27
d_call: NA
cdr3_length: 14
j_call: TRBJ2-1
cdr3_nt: TGTGCCAGCAGTTTATACGGGACTGGTAATGAGCAGTTCTTC
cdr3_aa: CASSLYGTGNEQFF

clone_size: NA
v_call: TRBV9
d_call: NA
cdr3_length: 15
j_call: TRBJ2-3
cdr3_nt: TGTGCCAGCAGCGTAGCTTCCTCTCGCGCAGATACGCAGTATTTT
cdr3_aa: CASSVASSRADTQYF

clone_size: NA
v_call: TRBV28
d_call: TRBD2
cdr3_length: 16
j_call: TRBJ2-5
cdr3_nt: TGTGCCAGCAGTTTTGTCGCGGGAGGGCCGGGGGAGACCCAGTACTTC
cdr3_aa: CASSFVAGGPGETQYF

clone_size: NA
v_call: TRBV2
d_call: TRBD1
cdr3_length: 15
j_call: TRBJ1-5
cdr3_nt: TGTGCCAGCAGTCCGACAGGGTCAATTAGGGAGCCCCAGCATTTT
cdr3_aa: CASSPTGSIREPQHF

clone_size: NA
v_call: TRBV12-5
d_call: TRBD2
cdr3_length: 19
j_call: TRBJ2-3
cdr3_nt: TGTGCTAGTGGTTTGGATTCCAAAGCGGGAGCATGGAGCACAGATACGCAGTATTTT
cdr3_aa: CASGLDSKAGAWSTDTQYF

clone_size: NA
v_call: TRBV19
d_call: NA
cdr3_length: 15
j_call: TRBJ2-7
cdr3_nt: TGTGCCAGTAGTATAGTTCCCCGAGGGAGCTACGAGCAGTACTTC
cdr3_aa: CASSIVPRGSYEQYF

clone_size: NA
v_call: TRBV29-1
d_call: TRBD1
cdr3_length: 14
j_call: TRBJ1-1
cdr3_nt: TGCAGCGTTGAATCCTGGGACAGAGACACTGAAGCTTTCTTT
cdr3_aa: CSVESWDRDTEAFF

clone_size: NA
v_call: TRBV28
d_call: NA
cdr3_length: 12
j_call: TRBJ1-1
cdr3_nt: TGTGCCAGCAGTTACCTTGGGACTGAAGCTTTCTTT
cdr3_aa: CASSYLGTEAFF

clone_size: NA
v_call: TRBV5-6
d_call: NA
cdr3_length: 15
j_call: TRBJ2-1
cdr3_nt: TGTGCCAGCAGCTTGGGGACCCTAGCGATCTATGAGCAGTTCTTC
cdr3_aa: CASSLGTLAIYEQFF

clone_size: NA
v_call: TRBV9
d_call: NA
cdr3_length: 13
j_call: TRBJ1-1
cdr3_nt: TGTGCCAGCAGCGTAGCCGGGGCCACTGAAGCTTTCTTT
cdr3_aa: CASSVAGATEAFF

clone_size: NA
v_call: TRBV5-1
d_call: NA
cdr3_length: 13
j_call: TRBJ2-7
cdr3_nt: TGCGCCAGCAGCGAGGGGAGACCTTACGAGCAGTACTTC
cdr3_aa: CASSEGRPYEQYF

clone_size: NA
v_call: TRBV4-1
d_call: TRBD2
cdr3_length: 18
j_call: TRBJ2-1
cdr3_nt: TGCGCCAGCAGTGGACTAGCGGGACCCTTCAGCCTGTACAATGAGCAGTTCTTC
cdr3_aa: CASSGLAGPFSLYNEQFF

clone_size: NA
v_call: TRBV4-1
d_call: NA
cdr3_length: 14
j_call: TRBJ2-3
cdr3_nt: TGCGCCAGCAGCCAAGAACTTAGCACAGATACGCAGTATTTT
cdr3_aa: CASSQELSTDTQYF

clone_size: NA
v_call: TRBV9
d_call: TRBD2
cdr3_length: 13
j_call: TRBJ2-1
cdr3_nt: TGTGCCAGCAGCAGCGGGGGTTACAATGAGCAGTTCTTC
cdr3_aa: CASSSGGYNEQFF

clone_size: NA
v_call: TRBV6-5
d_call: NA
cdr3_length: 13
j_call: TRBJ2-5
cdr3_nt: TGTGCCAGCAGTATCGGAACTCAAGAGACCCAGTACTTC
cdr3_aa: CASSIGTQETQYF

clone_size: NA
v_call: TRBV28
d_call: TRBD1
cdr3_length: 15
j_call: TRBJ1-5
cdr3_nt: TGTGCCAGCAGTCCGGACAGGGTCATGGGACAGCCCCAGCATTTT
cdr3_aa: CASSPDRVMGQPQHF

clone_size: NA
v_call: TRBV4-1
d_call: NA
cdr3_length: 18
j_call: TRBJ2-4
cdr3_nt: TGCGCCAGCAGCCACATCTTATGGGGAAAATTCGCCAAAAACATTCAGTACTTC
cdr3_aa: CASSHILWGKFAKNIQYF

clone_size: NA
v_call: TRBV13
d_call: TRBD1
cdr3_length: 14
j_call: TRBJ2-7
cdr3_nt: TGTGCCAGCAGTCTAGGACAGGGGGCCGACGAGCAGTACTTC
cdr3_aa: CASSLGQGADEQYF

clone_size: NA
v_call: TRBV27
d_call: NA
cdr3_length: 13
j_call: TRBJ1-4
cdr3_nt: TGTGCCACCGGGATGGTACCTAATGAAAAACTGTTTTTT
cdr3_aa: CATGMVPNEKLFF

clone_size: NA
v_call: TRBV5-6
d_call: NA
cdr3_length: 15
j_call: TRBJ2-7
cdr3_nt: TGTGCCAGCAGCTTGTGGACAATATTCTCCTACGAGCAGTACTTC
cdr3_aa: CASSLWTIFSYEQYF

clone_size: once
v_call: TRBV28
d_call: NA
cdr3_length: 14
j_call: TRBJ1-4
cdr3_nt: TGTGCCAGCAGTTTTCTAACCCTTCAAGAAAAACTGTTTTTT
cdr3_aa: CASSFLTLQEKLFF

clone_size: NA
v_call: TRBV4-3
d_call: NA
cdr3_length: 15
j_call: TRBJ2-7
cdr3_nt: TGCGCCAGCAGCCTGTACGGGGGTCCGGGAAACGAGCAGTACTTC
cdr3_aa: CASSLYGGPGNEQYF

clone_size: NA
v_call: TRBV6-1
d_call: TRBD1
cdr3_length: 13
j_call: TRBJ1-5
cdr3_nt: TGTGCCAGCAGTACAGGGGGAGAGCAGCCCCAGCATTTT
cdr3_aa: CASSTGGEQPQHF

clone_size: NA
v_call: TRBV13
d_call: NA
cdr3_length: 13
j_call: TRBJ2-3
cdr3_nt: TGTGCCAGCAGCCCCCCCTTTTTCGATACGCAGTATTTT
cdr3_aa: CASSPPFFDTQYF

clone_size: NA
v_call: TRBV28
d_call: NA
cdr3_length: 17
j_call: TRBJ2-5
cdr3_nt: TGTGCCAGCAGTGCTGTCTATCAGGGGACGTACCAAGAGACCCAGTACTTC
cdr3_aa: CASSAVYQGTYQETQYF

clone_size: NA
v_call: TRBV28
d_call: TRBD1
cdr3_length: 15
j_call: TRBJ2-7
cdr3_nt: TGTGCCAGCAGTTTCAGAAGACAGGGAATCTACGAGCAGTACTTC
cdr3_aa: CASSFRRQGIYEQYF

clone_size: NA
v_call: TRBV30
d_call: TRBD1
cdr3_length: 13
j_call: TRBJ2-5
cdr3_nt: TGTGCCCGATCCGGGACAGGGTTGGGGACCCAGTACTTC
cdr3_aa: CARSGTGLGTQYF

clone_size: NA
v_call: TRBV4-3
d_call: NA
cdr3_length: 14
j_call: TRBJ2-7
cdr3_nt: TGCGCCAGCAGCCACGGGGACGGATCCTACGAGCAGTACTTC
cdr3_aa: CASSHGDGSYEQYF